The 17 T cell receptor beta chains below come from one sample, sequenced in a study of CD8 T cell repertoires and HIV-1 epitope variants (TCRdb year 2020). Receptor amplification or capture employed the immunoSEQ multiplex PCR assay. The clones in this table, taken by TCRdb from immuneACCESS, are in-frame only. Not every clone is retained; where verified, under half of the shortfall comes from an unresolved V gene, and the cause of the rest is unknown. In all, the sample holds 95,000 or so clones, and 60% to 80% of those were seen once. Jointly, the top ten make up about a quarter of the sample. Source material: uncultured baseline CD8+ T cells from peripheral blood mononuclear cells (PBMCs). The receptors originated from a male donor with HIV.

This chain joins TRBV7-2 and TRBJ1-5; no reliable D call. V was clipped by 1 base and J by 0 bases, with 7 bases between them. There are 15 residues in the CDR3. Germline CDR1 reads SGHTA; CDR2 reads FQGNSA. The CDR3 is CASSLDGYSNQPQHF. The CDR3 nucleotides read TGTGCCAGCAGCTTAGATGGTTATAGCAATCAGCCCCAGCATTTT.

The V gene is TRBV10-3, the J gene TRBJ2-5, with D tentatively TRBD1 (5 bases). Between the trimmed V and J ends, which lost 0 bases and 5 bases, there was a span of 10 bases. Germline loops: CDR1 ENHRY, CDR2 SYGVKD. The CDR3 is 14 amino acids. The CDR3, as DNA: TGTGCCATCAGTGAGTCCACGGACAAGGAGACCCAGTACTTC. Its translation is CAISESTDKETQYF.

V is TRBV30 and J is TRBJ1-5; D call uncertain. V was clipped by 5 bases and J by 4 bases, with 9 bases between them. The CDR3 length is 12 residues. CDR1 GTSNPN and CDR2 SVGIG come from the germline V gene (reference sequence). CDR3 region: CAWYLGNQPQHF. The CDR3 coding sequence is TGTGCCTGGTACTTGGGGAATCAGCCCCAGCATTTT.

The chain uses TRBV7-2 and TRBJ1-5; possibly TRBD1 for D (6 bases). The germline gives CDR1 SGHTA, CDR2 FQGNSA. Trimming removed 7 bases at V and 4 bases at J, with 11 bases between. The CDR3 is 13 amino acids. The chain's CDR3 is CASTRDKNQPQHF. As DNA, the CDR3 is TGTGCCAGCACCCGGGACAAGAATCAGCCCCAGCATTTT.

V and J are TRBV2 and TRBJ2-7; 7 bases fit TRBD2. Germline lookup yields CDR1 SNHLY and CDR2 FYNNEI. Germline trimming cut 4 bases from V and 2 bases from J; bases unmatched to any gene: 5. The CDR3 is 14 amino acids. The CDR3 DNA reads TGTGCCAGCAGTGGGGCGGGAGCTACCTACGAGCAGTACTTC. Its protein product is CASSGAGATYEQYF.

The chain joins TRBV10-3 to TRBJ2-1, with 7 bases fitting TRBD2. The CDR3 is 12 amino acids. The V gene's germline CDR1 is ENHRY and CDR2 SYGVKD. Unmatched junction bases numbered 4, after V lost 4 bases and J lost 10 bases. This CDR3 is CAISGSGDEQFF. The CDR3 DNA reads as TGTGCCATCAGTGGAAGCGGGGACGAGCAGTTCTTC.

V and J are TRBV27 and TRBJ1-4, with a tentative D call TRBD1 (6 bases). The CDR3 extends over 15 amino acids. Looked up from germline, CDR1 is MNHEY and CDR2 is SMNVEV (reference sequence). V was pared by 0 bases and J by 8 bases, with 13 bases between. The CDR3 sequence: CASSLSGGLGEKLFF. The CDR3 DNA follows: TGTGCCAGCAGTTTATCGGGGGGGCTAGGAGAAAAACTGTTTTTT. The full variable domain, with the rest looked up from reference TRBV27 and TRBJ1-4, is EAQVTQNPRYLITVTGKKLTVTCSQNMNHEYMSWYRQDPGLGLRQIYYSMNVEVTDKGDVPEGYKVSRKEKRNFPLILESPSPNQTSLYFCASSLSGGLGEKLFFGSGTQLSVL.

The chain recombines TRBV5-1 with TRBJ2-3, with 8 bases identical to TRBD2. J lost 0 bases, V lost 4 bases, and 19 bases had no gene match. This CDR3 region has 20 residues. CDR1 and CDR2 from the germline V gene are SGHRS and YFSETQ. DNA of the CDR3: TGCGCCAGCAGCCCTGAAGGGGGAGTCGCGGGAGGTATTAGCACAGATACGCAGTATTTT. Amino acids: CASSPEGGVAGGISTDTQYF.

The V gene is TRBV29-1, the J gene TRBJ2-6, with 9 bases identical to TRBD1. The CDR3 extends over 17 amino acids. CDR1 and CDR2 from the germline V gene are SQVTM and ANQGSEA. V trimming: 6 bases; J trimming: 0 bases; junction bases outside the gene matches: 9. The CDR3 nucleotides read TGCAGCGTCCCTAGGACAGGGGCCCTCTCTGGGGCCAACGTCCTGACTTTC. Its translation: CSVPRTGALSGANVLTF. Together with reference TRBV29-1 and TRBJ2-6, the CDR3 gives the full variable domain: SAVISQKPSRDICQRGTSLTIQCQVDSQVTMMFWYRQQPGQSLTLIATANQGSEATYESGFVIDKFPISRPNLTFSTLTVSNMSPEDSSIYLCSVPRTGALSGANVLTFGAGSRLTVL.

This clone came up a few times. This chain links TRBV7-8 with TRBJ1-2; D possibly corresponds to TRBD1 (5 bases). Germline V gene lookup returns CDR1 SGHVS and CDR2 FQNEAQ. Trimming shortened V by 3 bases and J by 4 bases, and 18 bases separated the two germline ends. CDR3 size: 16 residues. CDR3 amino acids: CASSLAGRDHGYGYTF. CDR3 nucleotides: TGTGCCAGCAGCTTGGCCGGACGGGACCACGGCTATGGCTACACCTTC. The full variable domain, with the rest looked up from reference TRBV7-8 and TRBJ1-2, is GAGVSQSPRYKVAKRGQDVALRCDPISGHVSLFWYQQALGQGPEFLTYFQNEAQLDKSGLPSDRFFAERPEGSVSTLKIQRTQQEDSAVYLCASSLAGRDHGYGYTFGSGTRLTVV.

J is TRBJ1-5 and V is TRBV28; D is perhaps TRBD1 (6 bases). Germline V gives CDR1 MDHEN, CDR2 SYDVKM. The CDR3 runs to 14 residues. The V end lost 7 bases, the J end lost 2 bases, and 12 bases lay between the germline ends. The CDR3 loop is CASIRGAGNQPQHF. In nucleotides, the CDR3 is TGTGCCAGCATTCGGGGGGCCGGCAATCAGCCCCAGCATTTT. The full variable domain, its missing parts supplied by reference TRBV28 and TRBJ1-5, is DVKVTQSSRYLVKRTGEKVFLECVQDMDHENMFWYRQDPGLGLRLIYFSYDVKMKEKGDIPEGYSVSREKKERFSLILESASTNQTSMYLCASIRGAGNQPQHFGDGTRLSIL.

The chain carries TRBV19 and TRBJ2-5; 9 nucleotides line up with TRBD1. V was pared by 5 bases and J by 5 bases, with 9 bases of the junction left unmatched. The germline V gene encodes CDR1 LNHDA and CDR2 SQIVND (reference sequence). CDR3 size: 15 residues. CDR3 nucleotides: TGTGCCAGTAGTCCGGGGACAGGGTGGGGCGAGACCCAGTACTTC. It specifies CASSPGTGWGETQYF. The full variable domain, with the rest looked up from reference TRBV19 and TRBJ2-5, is DGGITQSPKYLFRKEGQNVTLSCEQNLNHDAMYWYRQDPGQGLRLIYYSQIVNDFQKGDIAEGYSVSREKKESFPLTVTSAQKNPTAFYLCASSPGTGWGETQYFGPGTRLLVL.

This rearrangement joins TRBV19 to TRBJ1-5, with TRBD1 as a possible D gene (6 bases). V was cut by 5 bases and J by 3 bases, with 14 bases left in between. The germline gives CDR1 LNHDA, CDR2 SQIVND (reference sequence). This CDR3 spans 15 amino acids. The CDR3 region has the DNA TGTGCCAGTAGTTTGACAGGTTATAACAATCAGCCCCAGCATTTT. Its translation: CASSLTGYNNQPQHF. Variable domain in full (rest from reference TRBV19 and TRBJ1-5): DGGITQSPKYLFRKEGQNVTLSCEQNLNHDAMYWYRQDPGQGLRLIYYSQIVNDFQKGDIAEGYSVSREKKESFPLTVTSAQKNPTAFYLCASSLTGYNNQPQHFGDGTRLSIL.

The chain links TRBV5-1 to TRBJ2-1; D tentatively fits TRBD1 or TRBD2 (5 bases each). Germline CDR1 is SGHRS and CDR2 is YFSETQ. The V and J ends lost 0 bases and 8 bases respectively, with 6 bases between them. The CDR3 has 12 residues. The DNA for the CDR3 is TGCGCCAGCAGCTTGGGAGGGGATGAGCAGTTCTTC. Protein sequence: CASSLGGDEQFF.

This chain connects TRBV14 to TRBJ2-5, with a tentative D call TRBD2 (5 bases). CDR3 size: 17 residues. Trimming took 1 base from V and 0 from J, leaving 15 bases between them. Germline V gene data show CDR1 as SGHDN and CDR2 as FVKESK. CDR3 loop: CASSQGLNPVYQETQYF. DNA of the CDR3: TGTGCCAGCAGCCAAGGACTAAACCCCGTGTACCAAGAGACCCAGTACTTC.

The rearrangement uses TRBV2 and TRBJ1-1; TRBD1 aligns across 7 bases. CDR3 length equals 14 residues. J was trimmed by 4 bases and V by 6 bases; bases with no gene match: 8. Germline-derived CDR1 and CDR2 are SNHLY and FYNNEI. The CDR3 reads CASSSMTGRTEAFF. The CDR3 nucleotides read TGTGCCAGCAGCTCTATGACAGGGCGCACTGAAGCTTTCTTT.

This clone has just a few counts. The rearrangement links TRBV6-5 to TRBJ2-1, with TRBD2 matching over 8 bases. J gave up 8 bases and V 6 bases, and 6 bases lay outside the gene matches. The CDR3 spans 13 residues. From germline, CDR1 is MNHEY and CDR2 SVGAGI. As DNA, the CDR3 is TGTGCCAGCAGCTGGACTAGCCAATATGAGCAGTTCTTC. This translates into CASSWTSQYEQFF.